These 9 T cell receptor beta chains came from one sample sequenced in a study of technical replicates of blood from a handful of donors. The method was immunoSEQ multiplex PCR; TCRdb's version includes in-frame clones alone and lacks a portion of them. The data hold roughly 72,000 clones, with approximately 96% observed a single time. The specimen was T cells isolated from PBMCs. The receptors were sampled from a human donor in good health.

This chain connects TRBV7-9 to TRBJ2-5; D perhaps matches TRBD1 (6 bases). V lost 4 bases to trimming and J lost 5 bases, with 14 bases between them. The CDR3 consists of 14 residues. The V gene's germline CDR1 is SEHNR and CDR2 FQNEAQ (reference sequence). The CDR3: CASSSQGLWETQYF. The CDR3, as DNA: TGTGCCAGCAGCTCACAGGGTCTATGGGAGACCCAGTACTTC.

The chain recombines TRBV29-1 with TRBJ2-1; 10 bases line up with TRBD2. The germline V gene encodes CDR1 SQVTM and CDR2 ANQGSEA. Trimming took 2 bases from V and 5 from J; bases not matched to a gene: 6. The CDR3 runs 15 residues. The CDR3 reads CSVEYPSGRDNEQFF. In nucleotides, the CDR3 is TGCAGCGTTGAATACCCTAGCGGGAGAGACAATGAGCAGTTCTTC.

The chain is built from TRBV28 and TRBJ2-3; 7 bases line up with TRBD1. There are 16 residues in the CDR3. Germline-derived CDR1 and CDR2 are MDHEN and SYDVKM. The ends lost 3 bases at V and 0 bases at J; junction bases unmatched: 6. CDR3 nucleotide sequence: TGTGCCAGCAGTTTCTTGGGACAGCCTAGCACAGATACGCAGTATTTT. It yields the protein CASSFLGQPSTDTQYF. Drawing the rest from reference TRBV28 and TRBJ2-3, the complete variable domain is DVKVTQSSRYLVKRTGEKVFLECVQDMDHENMFWYRQDPGLGLRLIYFSYDVKMKEKGDIPEGYSVSREKKERFSLILESASTNQTSMYLCASSFLGQPSTDTQYFGPGTRLTVL.

V usage is TRBV28 and J usage is TRBJ1-2, with D tentatively TRBD1 (5 bases). The CDR3 contains 12 residues. Germline V lookup: CDR1 MDHEN, CDR2 SYDVKM. Deletions cut 5 bases from V and 8 bases from J, with 12 bases between. The DNA for the CDR3 is TGTGCCAGCAGTCCTCAGGGCTTCGGCTACACCTTC. It encodes CASSPQGFGYTF.

The chain links TRBV28 to TRBJ2-2; no firm D call. Per germline, CDR1 MDHEN and CDR2 SYDVKM. The CDR3 is 12 amino acids. V was trimmed by 5 bases and J by 7 bases, leaving 8 bases between them. The CDR3 region is CASSPLGGELFF. The DNA of the CDR3 is TGTGCCAGCAGTCCACTCGGCGGGGAGCTGTTTTTT.

This chain uses TRBV30 with TRBJ1-2; D gene unclear. V was shortened by 2 bases and J by 4 bases, with 8 bases between the two germline ends. Germline V gene sequence: CDR1 GTSNPN, CDR2 SVGIG (reference sequence). The CDR3 has 12 amino acids. CDR3 residues: CAWSSHFYGYTF. CDR3 nucleotides: TGTGCCTGGAGTTCACATTTCTATGGCTACACCTTC.

This clone appeared a single time. The V gene is TRBV4-2, the J gene TRBJ2-3; no clear D. Trimming took off 1 base at V and 2 bases at J, with 7 bases between the two ends. Germline-derived CDR1 and CDR2 are LGHNA and YNFKEQ. The length of the CDR3 is 14 residues. Here the CDR3 reads CASSQGLPTDTQYF. The DNA for the CDR3 is TGTGCCAGCAGCCAAGGACTTCCCACAGATACGCAGTATTTT.

This chain uses TRBV5-1 with TRBJ1-4, with 8 bases identical to TRBD1. Germline CDR1 is SGHRS and CDR2 is YFSETQ. There are 17 residues in the CDR3. V shed 3 bases, J shed 0 bases, and the junction held 7 bases outside the gene matches. CDR3 sequence reads: CASSYQGAHATNEKLFF. In DNA, the CDR3 is TGCGCCAGCAGCTACCAGGGGGCACACGCAACTAATGAAAAACTGTTTTTT.

The rearrangement uses TRBV7-2 and TRBJ2-1; no firm D call. The CDR3 length is 13 residues. CDR1 and CDR2 from the germline V gene are SGHTA and FQGNSA. V was pared by 1 base and J by 4 bases, with 5 bases between. The CDR3 spells CASSLGHYNEQFF. The DNA for the CDR3 is TGTGCCAGCAGCTTAGGGCATTACAATGAGCAGTTCTTC.